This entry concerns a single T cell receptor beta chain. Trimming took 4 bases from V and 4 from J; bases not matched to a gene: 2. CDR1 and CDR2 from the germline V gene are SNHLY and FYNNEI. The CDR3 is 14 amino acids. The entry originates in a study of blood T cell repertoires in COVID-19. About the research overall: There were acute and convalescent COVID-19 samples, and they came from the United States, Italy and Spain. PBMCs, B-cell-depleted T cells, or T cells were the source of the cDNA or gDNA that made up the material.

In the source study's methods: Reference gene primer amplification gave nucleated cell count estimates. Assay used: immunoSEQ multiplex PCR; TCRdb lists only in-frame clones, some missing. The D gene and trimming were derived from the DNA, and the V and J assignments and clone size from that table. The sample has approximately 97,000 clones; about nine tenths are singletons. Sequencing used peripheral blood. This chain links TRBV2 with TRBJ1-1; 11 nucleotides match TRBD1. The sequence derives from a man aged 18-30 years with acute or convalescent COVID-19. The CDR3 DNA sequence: TGTGCCAGCAGTGCTGGGACAGGGGGCACTGAAGCTTTCTTT. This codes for CASSAGTGGTEAFF. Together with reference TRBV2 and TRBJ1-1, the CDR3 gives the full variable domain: EPEVTQTPSHQVTQMGQEVILRCVPISNHLYFYWYRQILGQKVEFLVSFYNNEISEKSEIFDDQFSVERPDGSNFTLKIRSTKLEDSAMYFCASSAGTGGTEAFFGQGTRLTVV.